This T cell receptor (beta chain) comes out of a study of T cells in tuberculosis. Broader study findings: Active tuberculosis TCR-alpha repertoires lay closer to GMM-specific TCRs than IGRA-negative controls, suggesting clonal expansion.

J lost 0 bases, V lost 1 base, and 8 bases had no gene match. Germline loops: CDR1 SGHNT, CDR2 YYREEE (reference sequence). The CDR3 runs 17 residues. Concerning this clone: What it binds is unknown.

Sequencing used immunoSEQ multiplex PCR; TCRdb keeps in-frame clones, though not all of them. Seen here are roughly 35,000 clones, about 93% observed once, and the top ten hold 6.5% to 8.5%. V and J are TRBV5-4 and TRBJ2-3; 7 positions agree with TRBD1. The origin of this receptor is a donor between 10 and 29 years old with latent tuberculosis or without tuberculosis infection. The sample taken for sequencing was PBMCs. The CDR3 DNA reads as TGTGCCAGCAGCTTGCTCCCCGCGACAGGGAGCACAGATACGCAGTATTTT. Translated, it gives CASSLLPATGSTDTQYF. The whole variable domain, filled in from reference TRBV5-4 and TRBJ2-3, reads ETGVTQSPTHLIKTRGQQVTLRCSSQSGHNTVSWYQQALGQGPQFIFQYYREEENGRGNFPPRFSGLQFPNYSSELNVNALELDDSALYLCASSLLPATGSTDTQYFGPGTRLTVL.